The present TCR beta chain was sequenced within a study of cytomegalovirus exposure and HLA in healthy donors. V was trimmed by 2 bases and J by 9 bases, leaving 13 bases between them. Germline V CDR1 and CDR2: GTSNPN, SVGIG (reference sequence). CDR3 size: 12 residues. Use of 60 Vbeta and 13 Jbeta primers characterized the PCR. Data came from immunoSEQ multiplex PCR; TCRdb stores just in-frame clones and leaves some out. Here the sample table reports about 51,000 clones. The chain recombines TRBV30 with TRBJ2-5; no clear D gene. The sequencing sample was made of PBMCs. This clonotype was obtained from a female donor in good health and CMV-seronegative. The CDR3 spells CAWSPSVMAQYF. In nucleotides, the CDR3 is TGTGCCTGGAGTCCCTCGGTTATGGCCCAGTACTTC.